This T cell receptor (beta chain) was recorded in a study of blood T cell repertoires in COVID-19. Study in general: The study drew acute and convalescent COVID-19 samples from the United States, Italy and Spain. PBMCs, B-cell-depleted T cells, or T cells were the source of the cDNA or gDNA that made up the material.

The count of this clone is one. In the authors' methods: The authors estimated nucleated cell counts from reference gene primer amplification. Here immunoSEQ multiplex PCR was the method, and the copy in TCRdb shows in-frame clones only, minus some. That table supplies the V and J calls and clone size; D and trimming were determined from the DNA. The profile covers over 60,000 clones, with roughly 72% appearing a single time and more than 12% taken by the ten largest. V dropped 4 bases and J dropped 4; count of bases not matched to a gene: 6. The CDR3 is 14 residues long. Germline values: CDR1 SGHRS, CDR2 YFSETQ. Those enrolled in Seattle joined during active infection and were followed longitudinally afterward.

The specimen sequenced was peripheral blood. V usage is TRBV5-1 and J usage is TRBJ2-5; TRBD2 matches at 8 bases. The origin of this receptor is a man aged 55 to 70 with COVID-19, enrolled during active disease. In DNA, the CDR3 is TGCGCCAGCAGCGTAAGCGGGAGAGGAGAGACCCAGTACTTC. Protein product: CASSVSGRGETQYF.